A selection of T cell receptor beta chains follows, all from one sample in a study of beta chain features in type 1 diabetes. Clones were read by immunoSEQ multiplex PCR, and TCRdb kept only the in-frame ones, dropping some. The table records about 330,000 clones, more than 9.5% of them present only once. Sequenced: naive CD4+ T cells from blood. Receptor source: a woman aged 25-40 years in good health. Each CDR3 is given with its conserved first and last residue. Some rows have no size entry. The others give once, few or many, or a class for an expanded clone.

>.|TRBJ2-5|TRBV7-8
CASSPQRAGKTQYF
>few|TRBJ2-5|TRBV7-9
CASSNTQGYETQYF
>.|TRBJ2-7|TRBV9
CASGRASGEQYF
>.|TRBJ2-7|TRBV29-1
CSVMLAGGPKEQYF
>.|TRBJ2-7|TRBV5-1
CASSLTSGGTYEQYF
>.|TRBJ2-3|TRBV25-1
CASRPPGQGSTTGQYF
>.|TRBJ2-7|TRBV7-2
CASSLTGGPLDEQYF
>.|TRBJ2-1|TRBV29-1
CSVKAGGYNEQFF
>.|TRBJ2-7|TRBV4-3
CASSHLGLGSYEQYF
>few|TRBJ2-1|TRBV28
CASSFVPAGAGRNEQFF
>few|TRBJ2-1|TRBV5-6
CASSSPMDNYNEQFF
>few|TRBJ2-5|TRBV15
CATSRDRLAVETQYF
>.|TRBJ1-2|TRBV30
CAWSDRTERSSYTF
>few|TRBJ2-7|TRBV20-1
CSASGSYEQYF
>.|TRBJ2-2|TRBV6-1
CASSVGLNTGELFF
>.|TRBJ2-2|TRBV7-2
CASSSQGIAGELFF
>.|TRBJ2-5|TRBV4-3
CASSRGLAGGQETQYF
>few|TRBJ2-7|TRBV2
CASRTRQSSYEQYF
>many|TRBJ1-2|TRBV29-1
CSGQGGYGYTF
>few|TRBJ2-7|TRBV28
CASSFWGLGYEQYF
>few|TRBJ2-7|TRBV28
CASIQTETYEQYF
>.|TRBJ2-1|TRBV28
CASSLIAGEQFF
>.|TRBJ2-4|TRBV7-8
CASSSPFQSNIQYF
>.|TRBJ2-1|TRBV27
CASSFRTSGRALSYNEQFF
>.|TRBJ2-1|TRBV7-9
CASSRGSASDEQFF
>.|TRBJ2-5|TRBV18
CASSRRQQETQYF
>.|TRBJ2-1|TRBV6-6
CASSYSSGYNEQFF
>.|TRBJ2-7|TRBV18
CASSVAEMAYEQYF
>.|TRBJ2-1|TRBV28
CASSSGLAGLF
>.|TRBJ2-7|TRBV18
CASSPVSGGCEQYF
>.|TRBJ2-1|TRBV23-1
CASTLRTSGSGRNEQFF
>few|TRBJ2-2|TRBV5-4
CASSLTSGYTGELFF
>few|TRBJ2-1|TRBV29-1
CSVATGDEQFF
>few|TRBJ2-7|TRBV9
CASSEGGAKAYEQYF
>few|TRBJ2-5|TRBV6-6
CASRRLAGTPGVQYF
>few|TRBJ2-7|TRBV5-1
CASPRVGTGGLPGTYEQYF
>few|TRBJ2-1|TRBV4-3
CASSQQARSNEQFF
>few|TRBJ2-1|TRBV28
CASSLSGGGHEQFF
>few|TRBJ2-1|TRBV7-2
CASSLVGGSSYNEQFF
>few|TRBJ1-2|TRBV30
CAWNRQEGYTF
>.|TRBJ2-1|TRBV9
CASSVGLRASGSYNEQFF